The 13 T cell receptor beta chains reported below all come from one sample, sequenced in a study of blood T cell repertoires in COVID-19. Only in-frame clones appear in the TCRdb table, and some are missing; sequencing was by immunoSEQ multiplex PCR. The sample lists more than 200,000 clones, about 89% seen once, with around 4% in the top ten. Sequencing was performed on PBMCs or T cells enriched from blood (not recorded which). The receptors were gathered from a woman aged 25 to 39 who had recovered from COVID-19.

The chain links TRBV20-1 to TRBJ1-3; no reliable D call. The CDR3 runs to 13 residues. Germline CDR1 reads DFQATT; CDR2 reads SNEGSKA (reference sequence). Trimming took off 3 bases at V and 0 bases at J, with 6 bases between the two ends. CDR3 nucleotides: TGCAGTGCTAGTTCCATCTCTGGAAACACCATATATTTT. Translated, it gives CSASSISGNTIYF.

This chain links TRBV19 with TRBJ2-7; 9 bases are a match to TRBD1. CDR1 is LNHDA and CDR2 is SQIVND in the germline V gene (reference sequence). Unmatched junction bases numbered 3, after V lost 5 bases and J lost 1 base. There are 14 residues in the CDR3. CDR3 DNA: TGTGCCAGTAGTGAGACAGGGGGATCCTACGAGCAGTACTTC. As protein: CASSETGGSYEQYF.

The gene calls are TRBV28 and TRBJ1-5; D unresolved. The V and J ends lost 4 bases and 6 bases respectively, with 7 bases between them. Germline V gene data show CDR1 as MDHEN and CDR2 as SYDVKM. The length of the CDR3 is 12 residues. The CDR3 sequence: CASSYGSQPQHF. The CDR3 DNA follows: TGTGCCAGCAGTTACGGGAGTCAGCCCCAGCATTTT.

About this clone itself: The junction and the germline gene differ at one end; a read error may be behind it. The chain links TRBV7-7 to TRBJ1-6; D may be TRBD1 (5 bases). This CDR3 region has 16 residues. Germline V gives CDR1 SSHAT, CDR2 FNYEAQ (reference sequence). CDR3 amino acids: CASSNRDSKQNSPLHF. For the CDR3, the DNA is TGTGCTAGCAGCAACCGGGACTCAAAGCAGAATTCACCCCTCCACTTT.

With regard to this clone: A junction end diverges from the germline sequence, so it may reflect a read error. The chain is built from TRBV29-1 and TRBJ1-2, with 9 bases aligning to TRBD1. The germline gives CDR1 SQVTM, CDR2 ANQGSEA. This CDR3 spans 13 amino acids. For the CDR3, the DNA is TGCAGCGTGGAAGCACAGGGGGCTGTGGGCTACACCTTC. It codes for CSVEAQGAVGYTF.

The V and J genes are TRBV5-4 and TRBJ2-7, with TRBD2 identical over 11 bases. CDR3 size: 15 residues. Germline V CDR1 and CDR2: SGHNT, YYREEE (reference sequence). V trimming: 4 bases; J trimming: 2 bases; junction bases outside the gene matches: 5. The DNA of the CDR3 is TGTGCCAGCAGCCCCGGGACTAGCGGCCCCTACGAGCAGTACTTC. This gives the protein CASSPGTSGPYEQYF.

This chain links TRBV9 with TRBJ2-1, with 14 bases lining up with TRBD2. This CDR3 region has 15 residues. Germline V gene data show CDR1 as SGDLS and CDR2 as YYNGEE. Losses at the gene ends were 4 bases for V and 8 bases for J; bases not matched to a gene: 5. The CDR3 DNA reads TGTGCCAGCAGCCCCACGGGACTAGCGGGAGATGAGCAGTTCTTC. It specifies CASSPTGLAGDEQFF.

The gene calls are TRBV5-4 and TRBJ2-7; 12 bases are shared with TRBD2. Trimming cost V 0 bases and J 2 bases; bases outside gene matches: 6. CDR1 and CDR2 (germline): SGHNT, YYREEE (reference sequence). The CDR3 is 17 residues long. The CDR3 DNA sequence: TGTGCCAGCAGCTTGGCTAGCGGGAGGGCCCTCCCCTACGAGCAGTACTTC. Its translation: CASSLASGRALPYEQYF.

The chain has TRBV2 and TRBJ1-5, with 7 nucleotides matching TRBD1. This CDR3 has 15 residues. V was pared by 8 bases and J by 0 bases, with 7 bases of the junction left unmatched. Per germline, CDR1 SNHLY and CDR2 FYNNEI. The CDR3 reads CASDRDSVSNQPQHF. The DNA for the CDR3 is TGTGCCAGCGACCGGGACAGCGTTAGCAATCAGCCCCAGCATTTT.

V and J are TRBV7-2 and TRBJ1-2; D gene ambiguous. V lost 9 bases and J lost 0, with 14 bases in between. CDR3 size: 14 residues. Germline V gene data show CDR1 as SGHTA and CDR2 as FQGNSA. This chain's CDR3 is CASMLTGTNYGYTF. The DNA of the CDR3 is TGTGCCAGTATGTTAACGGGGACTAACTATGGCTACACCTTC. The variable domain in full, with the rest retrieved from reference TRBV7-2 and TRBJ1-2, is GAGVSQSPSNKVTEKGKDVELRCDPISGHTALYWYRQSLGQGLEFLIYFQGNSAPDKSGLPSDRFSAERTGGSVSTLTIQRTQQEDSAVYLCASMLTGTNYGYTFGSGTRLTVV.

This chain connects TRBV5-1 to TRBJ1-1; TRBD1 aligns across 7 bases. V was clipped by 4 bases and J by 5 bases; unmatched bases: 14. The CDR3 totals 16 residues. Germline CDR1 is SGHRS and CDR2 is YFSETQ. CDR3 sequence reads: CASSIGTEGPRTEAFF. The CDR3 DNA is TGCGCCAGCAGCATAGGGACAGAAGGTCCGAGGACTGAAGCTTTCTTT.

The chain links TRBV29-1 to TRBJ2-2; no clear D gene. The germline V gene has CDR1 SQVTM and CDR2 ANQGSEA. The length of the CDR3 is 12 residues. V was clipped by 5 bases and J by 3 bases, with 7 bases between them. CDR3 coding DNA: TGCAGCGTTAAGCTCTACACCGGGGAGCTGTTTTTT. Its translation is CSVKLYTGELFF.

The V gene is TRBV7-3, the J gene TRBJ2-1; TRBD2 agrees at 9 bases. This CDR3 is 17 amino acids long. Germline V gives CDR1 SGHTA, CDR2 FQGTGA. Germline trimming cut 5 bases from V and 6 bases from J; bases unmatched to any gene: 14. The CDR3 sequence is CASSVDPLAGFRNEQFF. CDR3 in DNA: TGTGCCAGCAGCGTTGATCCACTAGCGGGTTTTCGCAATGAGCAGTTCTTC.